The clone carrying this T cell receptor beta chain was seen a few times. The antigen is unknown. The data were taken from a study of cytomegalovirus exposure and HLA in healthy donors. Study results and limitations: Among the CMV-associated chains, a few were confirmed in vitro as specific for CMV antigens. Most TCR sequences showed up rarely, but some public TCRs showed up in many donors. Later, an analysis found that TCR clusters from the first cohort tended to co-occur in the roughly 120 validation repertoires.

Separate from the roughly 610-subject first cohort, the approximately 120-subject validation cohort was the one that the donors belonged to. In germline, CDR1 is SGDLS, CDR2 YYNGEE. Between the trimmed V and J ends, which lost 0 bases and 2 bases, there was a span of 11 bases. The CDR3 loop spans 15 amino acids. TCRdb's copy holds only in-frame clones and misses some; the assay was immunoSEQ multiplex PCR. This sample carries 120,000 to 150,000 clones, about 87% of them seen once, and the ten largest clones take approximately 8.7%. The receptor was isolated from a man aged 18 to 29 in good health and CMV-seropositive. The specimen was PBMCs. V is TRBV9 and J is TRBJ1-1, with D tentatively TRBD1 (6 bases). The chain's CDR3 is CASSVEGVGNTEAFF. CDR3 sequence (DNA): TGTGCCAGCAGCGTAGAGGGGGTCGGTAACACTGAAGCTTTCTTT.